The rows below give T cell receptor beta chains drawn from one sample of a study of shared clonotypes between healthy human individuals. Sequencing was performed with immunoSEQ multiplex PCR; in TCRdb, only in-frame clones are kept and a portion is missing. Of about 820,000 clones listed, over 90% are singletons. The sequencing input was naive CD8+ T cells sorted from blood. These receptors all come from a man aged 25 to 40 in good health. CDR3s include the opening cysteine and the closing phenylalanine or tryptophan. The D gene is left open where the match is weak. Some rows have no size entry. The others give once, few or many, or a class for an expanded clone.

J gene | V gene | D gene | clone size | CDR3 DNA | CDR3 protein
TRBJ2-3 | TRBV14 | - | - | TGTGCCAGCAGCCAAGATTGGTTGGGGGCGATCACAGATACGCAGTATTTT | CASSQDWLGAITDTQYF
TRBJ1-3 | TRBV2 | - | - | TGTGCCAGAAAGGACAGTCCTGGAAACACCATATATTTT | CARKDSPGNTIYF
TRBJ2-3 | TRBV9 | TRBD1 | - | TGTGCCAGCAGCGCGGACCCCGGACAGGAACGCACAGATACGCAGTATTTT | CASSADPGQERTDTQYF
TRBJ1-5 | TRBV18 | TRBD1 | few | TGTGCCAGCTCACCGCCGGGACAGGGGACTCAGCCCCAGCATTTT | CASSPPGQGTQPQHF
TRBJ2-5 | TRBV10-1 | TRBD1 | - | TGCGCCAGCAGTGAAGGAAGGGGGCGTGAGACCCAGTACTTC | CASSEGRGRETQYF
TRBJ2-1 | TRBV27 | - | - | TGTGCCAGCAGTTTACCGGGCTCCTACAATGAGCAGTTCTTC | CASSLPGSYNEQFF
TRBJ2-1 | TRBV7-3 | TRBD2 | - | TGTGCCAGCAGCTCAACGACGGGACTAGCGGGAGTTGAGCAGTTCTTC | CASSSTTGLAGVEQFF
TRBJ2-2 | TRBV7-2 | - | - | TGTGCCAGCAGCCAATACAACTCGGGGGCCAGAAACACCGGGGAGCTGTTTTTT | CASSQYNSGARNTGELFF
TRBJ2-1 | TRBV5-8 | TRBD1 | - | TGTGCCAGCAGCGAGGACATGGGACAGGTCTACAATGAGCAGTTCTTC | CASSEDMGQVYNEQFF
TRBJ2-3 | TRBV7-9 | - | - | TGTGCCAGCAGCCCCCAACCGACGGCTTCTAGCACAGATACGCAGTATTTT | CASSPQPTASSTDTQYF
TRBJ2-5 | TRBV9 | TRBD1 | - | TGTGCCAGCAGCGTAGAAGGGACAGGCTTCGAGACCCAGTACTTC | CASSVEGTGFETQYF
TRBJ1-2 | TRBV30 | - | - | TGTGCCTGGACCCGCTTTGGAGGCTACACCTTC | CAWTRFGGYTF
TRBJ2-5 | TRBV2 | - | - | TGTGCCAGCAGTGGCAATCGGCGGTTGCAAGAGACCCAGTACTTC | CASSGNRRLQETQYF
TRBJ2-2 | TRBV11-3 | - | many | TGTGCCAGCAGCACCGGACTGGAGCTGTTTTTT | CASSTGLELFF
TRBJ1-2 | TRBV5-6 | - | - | TGTGCCAGCAGCTTTGATGGACATCTCGGGACTAACTATGGCTACACCTTC | CASSFDGHLGTNYGYTF
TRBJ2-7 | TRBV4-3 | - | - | TGCGCCAGCAGCCCGGGACTTCCCTACGAGCAGTACTTC | CASSPGLPYEQYF
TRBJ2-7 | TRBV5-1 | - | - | TGCGCCAGCAGCCGTCAAGAGCTCCCCTACGAGCAGTACTTC | CASSRQELPYEQYF
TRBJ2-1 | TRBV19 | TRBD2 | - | TGTGCCAGTAGTATCCTAGCGGGGGGGCAACAGCAGTTCTTC | CASSILAGGQQQFF
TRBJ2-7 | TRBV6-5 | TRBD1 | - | TGTGCCAGCAGAGGACAGGGGGCCTACGAGCAGTACTTC | CASRGQGAYEQYF
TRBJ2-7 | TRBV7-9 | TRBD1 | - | TGTGCCAGCAGTCGGCCGGGACAGCTTACCTACGAGCAGTACTTC | CASSRPGQLTYEQYF
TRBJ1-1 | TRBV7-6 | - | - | TGTGCCAGCTCCTCCGGCATCAACACTGAAGCTTTCTTT | CASSSGINTEAFF
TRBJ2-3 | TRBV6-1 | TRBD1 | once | TGTGCCTTGACGACAGGGGAACTGGGTACGCAGTATTTT | CALTTGELGTQYF
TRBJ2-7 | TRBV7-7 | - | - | TGTGCTAGCAGCTTGTCCTCAGGCTACGAGCAGTACTTC | CASSLSSGYEQYF
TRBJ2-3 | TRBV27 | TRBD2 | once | TGTGCCAGCAGTTTAATCGGACTAGCAGATACGCAGTATTTT | CASSLIGLADTQYF
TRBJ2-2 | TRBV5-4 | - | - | TGTGCCAGCAGCGGGACTGCGAACACCGGGGAGCTGTTTTTT | CASSGTANTGELFF
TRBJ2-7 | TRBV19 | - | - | TGTGCCAGTAGTATATCAACACGGCCCTCCTACGAGCAGTACTTC | CASSISTRPSYEQYF
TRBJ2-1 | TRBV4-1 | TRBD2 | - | TGCGCCAGCAGCCAAGAAGGGGGGACTAGATCTGAGCAGTTCTTC | CASSQEGGTRSEQFF
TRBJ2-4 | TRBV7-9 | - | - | TGTGCCAGCAGCTTAGATACAGTACCAGACATTCAGTACTTC | CASSLDTVPDIQYF
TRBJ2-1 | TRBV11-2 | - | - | TGTGCCAGCAGCCCCATCCTCTGGAATGAGCAGTTCTTC | CASSPILWNEQFF
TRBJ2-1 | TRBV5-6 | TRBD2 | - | TGTGCCAGCAGCTTCTTCCCTGCGACTAGCGGGAGGGCGTATGAGCAGTTCTTC | CASSFFPATSGRAYEQFF
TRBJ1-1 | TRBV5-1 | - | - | TGCGCCAGCAGCTTGGATCGGGGGAACACTGAAGCTTTCTTT | CASSLDRGNTEAFF
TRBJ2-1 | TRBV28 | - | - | TGTGCCAGCAGAAAGAGACCTCTAGGGTACAATGAGCAGTTCTTC | CASRKRPLGYNEQFF
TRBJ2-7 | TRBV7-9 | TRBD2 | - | TGTGCCAGCAGCTCCTTGGGGTCTAGCGGGAGGCCGTACGAGCAGTACTTC | CASSSLGSSGRPYEQYF
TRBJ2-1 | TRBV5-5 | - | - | TGTGCCAGCAGCTTGGTTAGCAGCGGTGAGCAGTTCTTC | CASSLVSSGEQFF
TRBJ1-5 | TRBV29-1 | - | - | TGCAGCGTTTTAGGCCAGGAGCTCAATCAGCCCCAGCATTTT | CSVLGQELNQPQHF
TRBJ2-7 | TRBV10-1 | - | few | TGCGCCAGCAGTGAGTCCCTGGTCTACGAGCAGTACTTC | CASSESLVYEQYF
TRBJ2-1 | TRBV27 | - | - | TGTGCCAGCAGTTTATCGCCGGGGAATGAGCAGTTCTTC | CASSLSPGNEQFF
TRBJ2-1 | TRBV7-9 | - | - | TGTGCCAGCAGCAGCCCTTTATCCTACAATGAGCAGTTCTTC | CASSSPLSYNEQFF
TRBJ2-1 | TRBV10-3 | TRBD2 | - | TGTGCCATCAGTGAGTCGCCCGGGGAGGGGTCCTACAATGAGCAGTTCTTC | CAISESPGEGSYNEQFF
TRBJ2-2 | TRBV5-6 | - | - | TGTGCCAGCAGCCTAGACACGAGACGCACCGGGGAGCTGTTTTTT | CASSLDTRRTGELFF
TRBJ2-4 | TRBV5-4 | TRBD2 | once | TGTGCCAGCAGCTTGGCTCTGGGAGGGGTTGCCAAAAACATTCAGTACTTC | CASSLALGGVAKNIQYF
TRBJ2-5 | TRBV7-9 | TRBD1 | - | TGTGCCAGCAGCCCGGGGACAGGTCCGCCCAAGACCCAGTACTTC | CASSPGTGPPKTQYF
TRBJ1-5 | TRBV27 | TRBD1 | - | TGTGCCAGCAGTTTAGTGGGACAGAGTAATCAGCCCCAGCATTTT | CASSLVGQSNQPQHF
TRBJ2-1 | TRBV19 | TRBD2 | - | TGTGCCAGCGCCACTGTAGCGGGAGCACACAATGAGCAGTTCTTC | CASATVAGAHNEQFF
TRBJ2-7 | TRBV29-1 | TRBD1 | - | TGCAGCGTTGGACAGGGGGTTTACATGAACGAGCAGTACTTC | CSVGQGVYMNEQYF
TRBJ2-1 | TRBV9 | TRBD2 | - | TGTGCCAGCAGCGTAGATGCTAGCGGGGGATACAATGAGCAGTTCTTC | CASSVDASGGYNEQFF
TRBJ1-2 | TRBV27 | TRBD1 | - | TGTGCCAGCAGTTTATCCGGACAGGGGAACTATGGCTACACCTTC | CASSLSGQGNYGYTF
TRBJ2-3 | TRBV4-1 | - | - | TGCGCCAGCAGCTCCCCCGGGCAGCTTCGCACAGATACGCAGTATTTT | CASSSPGQLRTDTQYF
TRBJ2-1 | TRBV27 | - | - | TGTGCCAGCAGTTTGGCAGACTATTACAATGAGCAGTTCTTC | CASSLADYYNEQFF
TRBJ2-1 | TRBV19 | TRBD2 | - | TGTGCCAGTAGTCCGGCGGGAGGGCCCTACAATGAGCAGTTCTTC | CASSPAGGPYNEQFF
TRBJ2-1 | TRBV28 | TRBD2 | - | TGTGCCAGCAGTCCGCTTCCCCTAGCGGGAGGCTGGCATGAGCAGTTCTTC | CASSPLPLAGGWHEQFF
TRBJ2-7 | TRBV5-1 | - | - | TGCGCCAGCAGCTTGGGAGCGGGACAAGACGAGCAGTACTTC | CASSLGAGQDEQYF
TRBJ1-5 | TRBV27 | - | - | TGTGCCAGCAGTTTAGGGGGGCTGAGCAATCAGCCCCAGCATTTT | CASSLGGLSNQPQHF
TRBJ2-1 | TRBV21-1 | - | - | TGTGCCATCCTCGAGCAGTTCTTC | CAILEQFF
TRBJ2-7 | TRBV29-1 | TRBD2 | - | TGCAGCGTCGAGGGCAGGGGGGAGCGGGAGGGCTACGAGCAGTACTTC | CSVEGRGEREGYEQYF
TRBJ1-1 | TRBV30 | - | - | TGTGCCTGGAGTGTGACCTGGGGGGCCAGCACTGAAGCTTTCTTT | CAWSVTWGASTEAFF
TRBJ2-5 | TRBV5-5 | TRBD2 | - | TGTGCCAGCAGGGACGCGTCTAGCGGACTGATCCAAGAGACCCAGTACTTC | CASRDASSGLIQETQYF
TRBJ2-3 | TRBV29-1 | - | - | TGCAGCGTTGTCCCAGTGGCAGATACGCAGTATTTT | CSVVPVADTQYF
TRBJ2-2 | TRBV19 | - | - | TGTGCCAGTACCCCAGGAGTTCACGGGGAGCTGTTTTTT | CASTPGVHGELFF